The rows below give T cell receptor beta chains drawn from one sample of a study. TCRdb re-derived calls from the 5' RACE reads in MiXCR, one entry per CDR3 protein. The sample consists of about 9,800 distinct CDR3 sequences, roughly 27% of them appearing once. The sequenced sample was Tregs sorted from blood. These receptors originate from a female donor with breast cancer. The CDR3 runs from the conserved cysteine through the conserved F or W. The order of the fields is D gene, J gene, clone size, V gene, CDR3 DNA, CDR3 protein. The D gene is left open where the match is weak. Only some rows state a clone size, as once, few, many or a class for expanded clones.

.	TRBJ1-2	many	TRBV6-5	TGTGCCAGCAGTTACTCTGGCAGGATGGGCTATGGCTACACCTTC	CASSYSGRMGYGYTF
.	TRBJ2-2	many	TRBV9	TGTGCCAGCAGCGTAGCTGGGGGCGGGGAGCTGTTTTTT	CASSVAGGGELFF
.	TRBJ2-7	few	TRBV28	TGTGCCAGCAGTTTAGTGAGGGGACGGGCCTACGAGCAGTACTTC	CASSLVRGRAYEQYF
.	TRBJ1-2	medium-sized	TRBV6-1	TGTGCCAGCAGTGAGGACAGTATTAGCGGCTATGGCTACACCTTC	CASSEDSISGYGYTF
TRBD1	TRBJ1-5	medium-sized	TRBV6-5	TGTGCCAGCAGTTTCACAGGGGTGGGTCAGCCCCAGCATTTT	CASSFTGVGQPQHF
.	TRBJ2-1	.	TRBV6-5	TGTGCCAGCAGTTACTCGCAGGGGGGGCGGGATAAGCAGTTCTTC	CASSYSQGGRDKQFF
.	TRBJ2-1	medium-sized	TRBV7-6	TGTGCCAGCAGCTTAGCCGGAGAGGTCTACAATGAGCAGTTCTTC	CASSLAGEVYNEQFF
.	TRBJ1-2	medium-sized	TRBV4-1	TGCGCCAGCAGCCAAGATCCCGGTGGATATGGCTACACCTTC	CASSQDPGGYGYTF
TRBD1	TRBJ2-7	medium-sized	TRBV7-2	TGTGCCAGCAGGGACAGGGGATACTCCTACGAGCAGTACTTC	CASRDRGYSYEQYF
.	TRBJ1-6	many	TRBV10-2	TGCGCCAGCAGTGAGCCCCACAGCTTTTTCGATTCACCCCTCCACTTT	CASSEPHSFFDSPLHF
.	TRBJ1-1	medium-sized	TRBV20-1	TGCAGTGGAACGGGACATCTGGACCCTGAAGCTTTCTTT	CSGTGHLDPEAFF
.	TRBJ2-1	many	TRBV30	TGTGCCTGGAGAGCGGCGCCCTACAATGAGCAGTTCTTC	CAWRAAPYNEQFF
.	TRBJ2-7	.	TRBV29-1	TGCAGCGTTGGGGGGGGCAGCACGTATGGCTACACCTACGAGCAGTACTTC	CSVGGGSTYGYTYEQYF
TRBD1	TRBJ1-1	few	TRBV7-3	TGTGCCAGCAGCTTCCAGGGGGCGAACACTGAAGCTTTCTTT	CASSFQGANTEAFF
.	TRBJ1-5	once	TRBV20-1	TGCGGTGCTGGAGATATGGGCAATCAGCCCCAGCATTTT	CGAGDMGNQPQHF
.	TRBJ2-6	many	TRBV5-1	TGCGCCAGCAGCTCACAGGGTCCTTCCTCTGGGGCCAACGTCCTGACTTTC	CASSSQGPSSGANVLTF
.	TRBJ1-1	medium-sized	TRBV6-1	TGTGCCAGCAGATCGACGGGCGGGAACACTGAAGCTTTCTTT	CASRSTGGNTEAFF
.	TRBJ1-4	medium-sized	TRBV27	TGTGCCAGCAGTTTATCGGGACCTTGGGCAACTAATGAAAAACTGTTTTTT	CASSLSGPWATNEKLFF
.	TRBJ1-2	.	TRBV24-1	TGTGCCACCATCGAGACGGGACAAAACTATGGCTACACCTTC	CATIETGQNYGYTF
.	TRBJ2-3	.	TRBV5-1	TGCGCCAGCAGCTTAGAGGGCTATACGCAGTATTTT	CASSLEGYTQYF
.	TRBJ1-1	.	TRBV19	TGTGCCAGTAGTACCAGGTGGCACACTGAAGCTTTCTTT	CASSTRWHTEAFF
.	TRBJ2-2	many	TRBV20-1	TGCAGTGCTAGAGATCTCGGAACTAGACTCACCGGGGAGCTGTTTTTT	CSARDLGTRLTGELFF
TRBD1	TRBJ2-7	.	TRBV4-1	TGCGCCGGCAGCCAGCCCCTACAGGGGAGTAGCTACGAGCAGTACTTC	CAGSQPLQGSSYEQYF